These T cell receptor beta chains were read from a single sample in a study of shared clonotypes between healthy human individuals. Profiling relied on immunoSEQ multiplex PCR, and the TCRdb table lists in-frame clones only, not all of them. The table has under 1 million clones, 92% seen once. The sample taken for sequencing was naive CD8+ T cells sorted from blood. Receptors originate from a man aged 25 to 45 in good health. Each CDR3 is given with its conserved first and last residue. D genes are given only for firm matches. The listing skips clone size in some rows; elsewhere it reads once, few, many or a size class.

>TRBV9|TRBJ2-1|.|TRBD2
CASSVGAGSYNEQFF
TGTGCCAGCAGCGTAGGAGCGGGATCCTACAATGAGCAGTTCTTC
>TRBV5-1|TRBJ1-1|.|TRBD1
CASSHGQGATEAFF
TGCGCCAGCAGCCATGGACAGGGGGCTACTGAAGCTTTCTTT
>TRBV29-1|TRBJ2-7|.|.
CSVGTYQGEQYF
TGCAGCGTGGGGACATACCAGGGAGAGCAGTACTTC
>TRBV7-9|TRBJ1-1|few|.
CASSRNEAFF
TGTGCCAGCAGCCGAAATGAAGCTTTCTTT
>TRBV14|TRBJ2-7|.|.
CASSLPSHYEQYF
TGTGCCAGCAGCCTCCCCAGTCACTACGAGCAGTACTTC
>TRBV15|TRBJ2-1|.|.
CATSREGGPYNEQFF
TGTGCCACCAGCAGAGAGGGGGGTCCCTACAATGAGCAGTTCTTC
>TRBV19|TRBJ2-7|.|.
CASSILLYVTEQYF
TGTGCCAGTAGTATATTACTCTATGTTACCGAGCAGTACTTC
>TRBV29-1|TRBJ2-1|.|TRBD2
CSMGGSSYNEQFF
TGCAGCATGGGGGGGAGCTCCTACAATGAGCAGTTCTTC
>TRBV6-6|TRBJ2-5|.|TRBD2
CATQIAGGQETQYF
TGTGCCACCCAAATAGCGGGAGGACAAGAGACCCAGTACTTC
>TRBV28|TRBJ1-3|.|.
CASSLPGEVGNTIYF
TGTGCCAGCAGTTTACCAGGGGAGGTTGGAAACACCATATATTTT
>TRBV4-3|TRBJ2-3|.|.
CASSSPEGRRDTDTQYF
TGCGCCAGCAGCTCCCCAGAAGGCAGGCGGGACACAGATACGCAGTATTTT
>TRBV5-5|TRBJ2-1|.|.
CASSSTWSEQFF
TGTGCCAGCAGCAGTACATGGAGTGAGCAGTTCTTC
>TRBV7-2|TRBJ2-1|.|TRBD2
CASSLGQLAGVLNEQFF
TGTGCCAGCAGCTTAGGACAACTAGCGGGAGTTTTGAATGAGCAGTTCTTC
>TRBV28|TRBJ2-7|.|TRBD2
CASCIAGVLAGVGEQYF
TGTGCCAGCTGCATTGCAGGGGTACTAGCGGGTGTAGGGGAGCAGTACTTC
>TRBV11-3|TRBJ2-5|.|.
CASSQAGTYETQYF
TGTGCCAGCAGCCAGGCGGGAACTTACGAGACCCAGTACTTC
>TRBV12-1|TRBJ2-1|.|.
CAPKNEQFF
TGTGCCCCCAAGAATGAGCAGTTCTTC
>TRBV27|TRBJ2-7|.|TRBD1
CASSLTGQGTYEQYF
TGTGCCAGCAGTTTAACAGGACAGGGTACCTACGAGCAGTACTTC
>TRBV27|TRBJ2-5|.|TRBD1
CASSSGGEMGETQYF
TGTGCCAGCAGCTCAGGGGGCGAAATGGGAGAGACCCAGTACTTC
>TRBV6-5|TRBJ1-1|.|TRBD1
CASSYRGLGTEAFF
TGTGCCAGCAGCTACAGGGGGCTGGGCACTGAAGCTTTCTTT
>TRBV29-1|TRBJ2-3|.|.
CTIEVLGTSTDTQYF
TGCACCATTGAGGTTTTAGGGACTAGCACAGATACGCAGTATTTT
>TRBV5-4|TRBJ2-5|.|TRBD1
CASSSQGAGETQYF
TGTGCCAGCAGCTCCCAGGGGGCGGGAGAGACCCAGTACTTC
>TRBV5-1|TRBJ2-7|few|TRBD2
CASSLVSHTREATYEQYF
TGCGCCAGCAGCTTGGTCTCCCACACGCGGGAGGCTACCTACGAGCAGTACTTC
>TRBV7-9|TRBJ2-7|.|TRBD2
CASSLRIAGGVHEQYF
TGTGCCAGCAGCTTACGGATTGCGGGAGGGGTGCACGAGCAGTACTTC
>TRBV5-4|TRBJ2-7|.|.
CASSLGADPYEQYF
TGTGCCAGCAGCTTGGGGGCAGATCCCTACGAGCAGTACTTC
>TRBV2|TRBJ2-1|.|.
CASLGLVREQFF
TGTGCCAGCCTTGGGCTAGTCAGGGAGCAGTTCTTC
>TRBV9|TRBJ2-3|.|TRBD2
CASSGGSGRDTDTQYF
TGTGCCAGCAGCGGCGGGAGCGGGAGGGACACAGATACGCAGTATTTT
>TRBV28|TRBJ2-1|.|TRBD2
CASSLVSSGRVSPNEQFF
TGTGCCAGCAGTTTGGTCTCTAGCGGGAGGGTCTCCCCTAATGAGCAGTTCTTC
>TRBV27|TRBJ2-3|once|.
CASSNRDPLTDTQYF
TGTGCCAGCAGCAACCGGGACCCATTGACAGATACGCAGTATTTT
>TRBV27|TRBJ2-3|.|.
CASKIIGVPSTDTQYF
TGTGCCAGCAAAATCATTGGGGTCCCGAGCACAGATACGCAGTATTTT
>TRBV13|TRBJ2-5|.|.
CASSARGAYQETQYF
TGTGCCAGCAGCGCCCGAGGGGCATACCAAGAGACCCAGTACTTC
>TRBV7-9|TRBJ1-2|.|.
CASSSPERDGYTF
TGTGCCAGCAGCTCCCCAGAAAGGGATGGCTACACCTTC
>TRBV5-4|TRBJ1-2|.|.
CASSLGVGYTF
TGTGCCAGCAGTCTAGGGGTTGGCTACACCTTC
>TRBV28|TRBJ2-3|.|TRBD2
CASSFMTGLAGFGDTQYF
TGTGCCAGCAGTTTCATGACGGGACTAGCGGGATTCGGAGATACGCAGTATTTT
>TRBV9|TRBJ2-1|.|.
CASSDGTSHNEQFF
TGTGCCAGCAGCGACGGGACCTCCCACAATGAGCAGTTCTTC
>TRBV4-1|TRBJ2-1|.|TRBD2
CASSQDSGRVGEQFF
TGCGCCAGCAGCCAAGATAGCGGGAGAGTAGGTGAGCAGTTCTTC
>TRBV29-1|TRBJ2-1|.|.
CSVDPAGRVEQFF
TGCAGCGTTGACCCTGCCGGGAGAGTTGAGCAGTTCTTC
>TRBV6-5|TRBJ2-3|.|TRBD2
CASSYLAGEPTDTQYF
TGTGCCAGCAGTTACCTAGCGGGAGAACCCACAGATACGCAGTATTTT
>TRBV19|TRBJ2-7|.|TRBD1
CASSIFTGGSYEQYF
TGTGCCAGTAGTATTTTTACAGGGGGCTCCTACGAGCAGTACTTC
>TRBV9|TRBJ2-1|.|.
CASSVDPTNEQFF
TGTGCCAGCAGCGTAGACCCCACAAATGAGCAGTTCTTC
>TRBV2|TRBJ2-7|.|.
CASFGRTARSYEQYF
TGTGCCAGCTTTGGCCGGACAGCTCGGTCCTACGAGCAGTACTTC